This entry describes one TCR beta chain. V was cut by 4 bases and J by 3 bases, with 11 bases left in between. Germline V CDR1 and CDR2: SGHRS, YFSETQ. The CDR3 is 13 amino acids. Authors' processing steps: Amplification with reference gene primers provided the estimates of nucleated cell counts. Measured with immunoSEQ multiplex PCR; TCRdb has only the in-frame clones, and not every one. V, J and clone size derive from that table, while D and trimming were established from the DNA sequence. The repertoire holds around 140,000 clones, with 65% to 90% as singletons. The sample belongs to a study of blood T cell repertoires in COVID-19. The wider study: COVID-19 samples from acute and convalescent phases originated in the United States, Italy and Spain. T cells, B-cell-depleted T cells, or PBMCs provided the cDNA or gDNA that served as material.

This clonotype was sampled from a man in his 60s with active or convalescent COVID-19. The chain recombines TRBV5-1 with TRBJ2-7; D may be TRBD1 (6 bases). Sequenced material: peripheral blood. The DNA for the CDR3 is TGCGCCAGCAGCCGAGTGGACAGCTACGAGCAGTACTTC. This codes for CASSRVDSYEQYF.